The 2 T cell receptor beta chains below all came from one sample that was sequenced in a study of early T cells in non-severe SARS-CoV-2 infection. In TCRdb, the 5' RACE reads were re-called with MiXCR into one record per CDR3 protein. The sample holds over 85,000 distinct CDR3 sequences; around 14% are singletons and the top ten take roughly 6.2%. Sequencing was done on a sample of whole blood. Receptors originate from an adult who was a healthcare worker with PCR-confirmed SARS-CoV-2 infection or an uninfected control (not recorded which).

This rearrangement joins TRBV20-1 to TRBJ1-2; D call uncertain. V lost 7 bases to trimming and J lost 12 bases, with 9 bases between them. The CDR3 has 8 amino acids. Per germline, CDR1 DFQATT and CDR2 SNEGSKA (reference sequence). The CDR3 DNA is TGCAGTGTGAGACTGAACACCTTC. It codes for CSVRLNTF.

V and J are TRBV28 and TRBJ1-1; tentative D call: TRBD1 (5 bases). Germline values: CDR1 MDHEN, CDR2 SYDVKM. The length of the CDR3 is 14 residues. The V end was cut by 2 bases, the J end by 0 bases, with 7 bases between. CDR3 protein: CASSLGHLNTEAFF. Here the CDR3 DNA reads TGTGCCAGCAGTTTAGGACATTTGAACACTGAAGCTTTCTTT.